Listed below are T cell receptor beta chains from one sample, sequenced in a study of Ad26.COV2.S vaccination and SARS-CoV-2 variants. Sequencing used immunoSEQ multiplex PCR; TCRdb keeps in-frame clones, though not all of them. The profile covers about 350,000 clones, with approximately 85% appearing a single time and 3.3% taken by the ten largest. The source was peripheral blood, collected in a trial of Ad26.COV2.S vaccine versus placebo. The receptors come from a person between 18 and 65 years old who received the Ad26.COV2.S COVID-19 vaccine or a placebo. Each CDR3 is given with its conserved first and last residue. The D gene is left open where the match is weak. Part of the rows lack a size; the others show once, few, many or a class for expanded clones.

>.|12|.|TRBJ2-7|TRBV29-1
CSVQTGSYEQYF
TGCAGCGTCCAGACAGGTTCCTACGAGCAGTACTTC
>.|13|.|TRBJ2-1|TRBV6-5
CASSWAGVNEQFF
TGTGCCAGCAGTTGGGCAGGGGTCAATGAGCAGTTCTTC
>.|15|.|TRBJ1-5|TRBV19
CASRSQGFSNQPQHF
TGTGCCAGTCGGTCTCAGGGTTTTAGCAATCAGCCCCAGCATTTT
>.|14|.|TRBJ1-2|TRBV6-2/TRBV6-3
CASSPTFRTSGYTF
TGTGCCAGCAGCCCGACTTTCAGGACCAGTGGCTACACCTTC
>.|14|.|TRBJ2-3|TRBV29-1
CSVVLGTYTDTQYF
TGCAGCGTTGTCTTAGGGACTTACACAGATACGCAGTATTTT
>.|15|.|TRBJ1-1|TRBV6-2/TRBV6-3
CASSPPPPQGTEAFF
TGTGCCAGCAGTCCACCCCCGCCCCAGGGAACTGAAGCTTTCTTT
>.|14|.|TRBJ1-4|TRBV18
CASSLGQINEKLFF
TGTGCCAGCTCACTTGGACAGATTAATGAAAAACTGTTTTTT
>.|17|.|TRBJ2-3|TRBV5-1
CASSLVLESDSTDTQYF
TGCGCCAGCAGCTTGGTTCTAGAGTCCGATAGCACAGATACGCAGTATTTT
>.|11|.|TRBJ2-1|TRBV12-3/TRBV12-4
CASSLGLVQFF
TGTGCCAGCAGTTTAGGGTTGGTGCAGTTCTTC
>TRBD2|15|.|TRBJ2-7|TRBV13
CASSLVGSGIYEQYF
TGTGCCAGCAGCTTAGTCGGTAGCGGGATCTACGAGCAGTACTTC
>.|19|.|TRBJ1-2|TRBV5-1
CASSLGFSVISTKLYGYTF
TGCGCCAGCAGCTTGGGGTTCTCTGTCATCTCCACGAAGCTCTATGGCTACACCTTC
>.|16|.|TRBJ1-6|TRBV7-6
CASSNRGYPYNSPLHF
TGTGCCAGCAGCAACAGAGGATACCCCTATAATTCACCCCTCCACTTT
>TRBD2|18|.|TRBJ2-2|TRBV18
CASSPLGGIVRDTGELFF
TGTGCCAGCTCACCCCTGGGAGGGATCGTAAGGGACACCGGGGAGCTGTTTTTT
>.|12|.|TRBJ2-2|TRBV2
CASTRNTGELFF
TGTGCCAGCACTAGGAACACCGGGGAGCTGTTTTTT
>TRBD2|15|once|TRBJ2-5|TRBV19
CASTRTSGNQETQYF
TGTGCCAGCACCAGGACTAGCGGGAACCAAGAGACCCAGTACTTC
>.|13|.|TRBJ1-1|TRBV7-8
CASSPSILTEAFF
TGTGCCAGCAGCCCCTCGATCCTGACTGAAGCTTTCTTT
>.|10|once|TRBJ2-1|TRBV20-1
CRTQGNEQFF
TGCCGTACGCAGGGCAATGAGCAGTTCTTC
>.|14|.|TRBJ2-5|TRBV5-1
CASSLAPGQETQYF
TGCGCCAGCAGCTTGGCCCCCGGACAAGAGACCCAGTACTTC
>TRBD2|15|.|TRBJ2-2|TRBV13
CASSSAGGPDGELFF
TGTGCCAGCAGCTCCGCGGGGGGGCCTGACGGGGAGCTGTTTTTT
>.|13|.|TRBJ1-2|TRBV29-1
CSVLSQDYYGYTF
TGCAGCGTTCTGTCCCAGGACTACTATGGCTACACCTTC
>TRBD1|18|.|TRBJ1-1|TRBV4-3
CASSQGRLTGTENTEAFF
TGCGCCAGCAGCCAAGGCCGTCTAACCGGGACAGAGAACACTGAAGCTTTCTTT
>.|14|.|TRBJ2-7|TRBV30
CACIIRPSSYEQYF
TGTGCATGCATTATCCGACCAAGCTCCTACGAGCAGTACTTC
>.|14|.|TRBJ1-2|TRBV3-1/TRBV3-2
CASSQVGGVGGYTF
TGTGCCAGCAGCCAAGTAGGAGGGGTTGGTGGCTACACCTTC
>.|12|.|TRBJ1-2|TRBV6-2/TRBV6-3
CASSSKRYGYTF
TGTGCCAGCAGTTCGAAAAGATATGGCTACACCTTC
>TRBD2|17|.|TRBJ2-1|TRBV6-2/TRBV6-3
CASSYSYSGRVYNEQFF
TGTGCCAGCAGTTACTCATATAGCGGGAGGGTGTACAATGAGCAGTTCTTC
>.|13|.|TRBJ1-1|TRBV25-1
CASSEWGNTEAFF
TGTGCCAGCAGTGAATGGGGGAACACTGAAGCTTTCTTT
>.|13|.|TRBJ2-1|TRBV7-2
CASSLGTTNEQFF
TGTGCCAGCAGCTTAGGGACTACCAATGAGCAGTTCTTC
>.|13|.|TRBJ2-3|TRBV5-4
CASSPAQYNTQYF
TGTGCCAGCAGCCCCGCCCAATACAATACGCAGTATTTT
>TRBD1|13|.|TRBJ1-2|TRBV15
CATSKGQSYGYTF
TGTGCCACCAGCAAGGGACAGAGCTATGGCTACACCTTC
>.|17|.|TRBJ1-5|TRBV3-1/TRBV3-2
CASSQTPGGMGSQPQHF
TGTGCCAGCAGCCAAACCCCCGGAGGAATGGGGAGTCAGCCCCAGCATTTT
>TRBD1|17|.|TRBJ2-4|TRBV7-6
CASSSLDRGAAKNIQYF
TGTGCCAGCAGCTCGCTAGACAGGGGGGCAGCCAAAAACATTCAGTACTTC